Each of the 10 T cell receptor beta chains below was sequenced from the same sample in a study of blood T cell repertoires in COVID-19. TCRdb keeps only in-frame clones here, not all; method: immunoSEQ multiplex PCR. This table has roughly 250,000 clones, about 86% appearing once. Input material: PBMCs or T cells enriched from blood (not recorded which). The receptors here all came from a middle-aged woman with acute COVID-19.

The table lists this clone with a count of one. V is TRBV27 and J is TRBJ2-2, with D maybe TRBD2 (6 bases). V dropped 2 bases and J dropped 7 bases, with 14 bases sitting between them. CDR1 is MNHEY and CDR2 is SMNVEV in the germline V gene (reference sequence). This CDR3 spans 15 amino acids. This CDR3 is CASSLMAGSVGELFF. DNA of the CDR3: TGTGCCAGCAGTTTAATGGCGGGATCGGTCGGGGAGCTGTTTTTT.

The chain employs TRBV6-4 and TRBJ2-1; TRBD1 matches 8 bases. The CDR3 runs 15 residues. Looked up from germline, CDR1 is MRHNA and CDR2 is SNTAGT. V lost 5 bases to trimming and J lost 1 base; unmatched junction nucleotides: 4. The CDR3 protein is CASSLDRVSYNEQFF. The CDR3 DNA is TGTGCCAGCAGTCTGGACAGGGTTTCCTACAATGAGCAGTTCTTC.

The chain has TRBV24-1 and TRBJ1-1; D is unclear. Deletions cut 5 bases from V and 5 bases from J, with 14 bases between. The CDR3 has 14 amino acids. The germline CDR1 and CDR2 sequences are KGHDR and SFDVKD. Here the CDR3 reads CATSVGGLGTEAFF. The CDR3 nucleotides read TGTGCCACCAGTGTTGGTGGGCTGGGTACTGAAGCTTTCTTT.

The rearrangement joins TRBV7-3 to TRBJ2-1; 8 nucleotides align to TRBD1. The CDR3 consists of 16 residues. Germline V lookup: CDR1 SGHTA, CDR2 FQGTGA. The J segment lost 9 bases and the V segment lost 4 bases, leaving 14 bases of the junction unmatched. As DNA, the CDR3 is TGTGCCAGCAGCTCACCGGGGCCAGGGGGCTTTACTGAGCAGTTCTTC. Protein sequence: CASSSPGPGGFTEQFF.

This chain links TRBV7-2 with TRBJ2-5; a possible D gene is TRBD2 (7 bases). CDR1 SGHTA and CDR2 FQGNSA come from the germline V gene. This CDR3 spans 15 amino acids. V was clipped by 6 bases and J by 5 bases, with 19 bases between them. In DNA form, the CDR3 reads TGTGCCAGCAGTTCGACGGGGGGCAGGTTGGAGACCCAGTACTTC. Its translation: CASSSTGGRLETQYF.

This clone appeared once. The V and J genes are TRBV11-3 and TRBJ2-3, with 12 bases that match TRBD2. Germline V gene sequence: CDR1 SGHNT, CDR2 YENEEA. The J segment lost 11 bases and the V segment lost 1 base, leaving 7 bases of the junction unmatched. CDR3 length: 15 residues. CDR3 in amino acids: CASSLGLAGGPEQYF. The CDR3 nucleotides read TGTGCCAGCAGCTTAGGGCTAGCGGGAGGGCCAGAGCAGTATTTT.

This chain uses TRBV28 with TRBJ2-7; 8 bases match TRBD2. Looked up from germline, CDR1 is MDHEN and CDR2 is SYDVKM. The CDR3 spans 15 residues. V lost 3 bases and J lost 2; bases outside the gene matches: 6. In nucleotides, the CDR3 is TGTGCCAGCAGTTTTAGCGGGACGAGACCCTACGAGCAGTACTTC. Its translation: CASSFSGTRPYEQYF.

This chain links TRBV5-4 with TRBJ1-2; TRBD1 matches 8 bases. The CDR3 spans 13 residues. V was clipped by 5 bases and J by 4 bases; unmatched bases: 4. Germline CDR1 and CDR2: SGHNT and YYREEE (reference sequence). The CDR3: CASRLDRGYGYTF. CDR3 DNA: TGTGCCAGCAGACTCGACAGGGGCTATGGCTACACCTTC.

The V and J genes are TRBV2 and TRBJ2-7; a possible D gene is TRBD2 (5 bases). This CDR3 is 15 amino acids long. Trimming took 2 bases from V and 1 from J, leaving 12 bases between them. Germline-derived CDR1 and CDR2 are SNHLY and FYNNEI. Written as DNA, the CDR3 is TGTGCCAGCAGTGAACTTGGTAGCGCTTCCTACGAGCAGTACTTC. Protein product: CASSELGSASYEQYF.

J is TRBJ2-2 and V is TRBV10-3, with D possibly TRBD2 on 5 matching bases. The length of the CDR3 is 16 residues. V lost 0 bases to trimming and J lost 3 bases, with 11 bases between them. CDR1 is ENHRY and CDR2 is SYGVKD in the germline V gene. The CDR3 sequence is CAISESGQADTGELFF. The CDR3 region has the DNA TGTGCCATCAGTGAGTCGGGCCAAGCGGACACCGGGGAGCTGTTTTTT.